This T cell receptor (beta chain) was documented in a study of CD4 T cells in relation to SARS-CoV-2 and coronaviruses. The study, taken as a whole, reports: Each donor contributed either pre-pandemic or post-infection samples, not both. Crossreactive clones expanded significantly less to SARS-CoV-2 than monoreactive clones.

Naive and memory CD4+ T cells were cultured with CEF, then survey-sequenced. The repertoire was sequenced with immunoSEQ multiplex PCR; TCRdb's copy has only in-frame clones and lacks some. The sample yields about 36,000 clones, over 60% seen once. The CDR3 runs to 16 residues. V lost 0 bases and J lost 4; bases outside the gene matches: 8. Germline V gene sequence: CDR1 SGHDT, CDR2 YYEEEE. CD4 enrichment then naive enrichment separated naive from memory CD4+ cells. This clone was observed a single time. Its antigen is unknown. The genes are TRBV5-6 and TRBJ2-7; TRBD1 matches 9 bases. This TCR was recovered from an adult with COVID-19. Sequencing was carried out using memory CD4+ T cells from PBMCs, cultured in vitro. The CDR3 nucleotides read TGTGCCAGCAGCTTGGGGGGGACAGGGAGGCAGTACGAGCAGTACTTC. Encoded protein: CASSLGGTGRQYEQYF.